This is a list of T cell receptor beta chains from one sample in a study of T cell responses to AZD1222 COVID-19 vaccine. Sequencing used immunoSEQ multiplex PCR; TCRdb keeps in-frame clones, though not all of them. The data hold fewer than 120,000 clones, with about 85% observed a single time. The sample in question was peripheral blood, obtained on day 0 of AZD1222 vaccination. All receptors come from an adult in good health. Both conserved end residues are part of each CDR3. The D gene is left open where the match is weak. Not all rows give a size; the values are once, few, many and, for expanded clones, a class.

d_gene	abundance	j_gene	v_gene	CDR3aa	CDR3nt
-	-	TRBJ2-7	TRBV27	CASSSQDGYEQYF	TGTGCCAGCAGTTCCCAGGACGGATACGAGCAGTACTTC
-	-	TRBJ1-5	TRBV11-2	CASSSRGQPQHF	TGTGCCAGCAGCTCCAGGGGTCAGCCCCAGCATTTT
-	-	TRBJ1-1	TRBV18	CASSPNRDRTEAFF	TGTGCCAGCTCACCTAACAGGGATCGAACTGAAGCTTTCTTT
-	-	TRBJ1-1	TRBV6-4	CASSRSMNTEAFF	TGTGCCAGCAGTCGTTCCATGAACACTGAAGCTTTCTTT
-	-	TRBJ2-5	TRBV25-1	CASSEFGGQETQYF	TGTGCCAGCAGTGAATTCGGCGGGCAAGAGACCCAGTACTTC
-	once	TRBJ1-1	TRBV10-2	CASSESRQNTEAFF	TGCGCCAGCAGTGAGTCTAGACAGAACACTGAAGCTTTCTTT
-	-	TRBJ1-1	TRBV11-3	CASSPEGNTEAFF	TGTGCCAGCAGCCCCGAGGGGAACACTGAAGCTTTCTTT
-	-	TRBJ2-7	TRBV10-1	CASSDPRNYEQYF	TGCGCCAGCAGTGACCCCCGCAACTACGAGCAGTACTTC
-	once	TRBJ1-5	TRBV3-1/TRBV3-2	CASSQALTGNQPQHF	TGTGCCAGCAGCCAAGCTCTGACAGGTAATCAGCCCCAGCATTTT
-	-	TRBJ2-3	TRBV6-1	CASSEDEYFTDTQYF	TGTGCCAGCAGTGAAGATGAATATTTCACAGATACGCAGTATTTT
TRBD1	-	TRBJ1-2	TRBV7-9	CASSFDRAGGYTF	TGTGCCAGCAGCTTCGACAGGGCGGGCGGCTACACCTTC
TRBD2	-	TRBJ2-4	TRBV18	CASSPELAGPTAKNIQYF	TGTGCCAGCTCACCAGAACTAGCGGGCCCCACGGCCAAAAACATTCAGTACTTC
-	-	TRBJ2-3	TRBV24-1	CATRGTGPTDTQYF	TGTGCCACCAGGGGAACAGGGCCCACAGATACGCAGTATTTT
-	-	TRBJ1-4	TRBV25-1	CASSDQLTGANEKLFF	TGTGCCAGCAGTGATCAATTGACAGGTGCAAATGAAAAACTGTTTTTT
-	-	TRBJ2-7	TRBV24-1	CATSDSTGGGYEQYF	TGTGCCACCAGTGATTCAACCGGAGGTGGGTACGAGCAGTACTTC
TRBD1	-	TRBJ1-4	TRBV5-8	CASSGGQGLNEKLFF	TGTGCCAGCAGCGGAGGACAGGGCCTTAATGAAAAACTGTTTTTT
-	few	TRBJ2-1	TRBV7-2	CASSSGDEQFF	TGTGCCAGCAGCTCGGGAGATGAGCAGTTCTTC
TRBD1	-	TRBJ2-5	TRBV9	CASSVGQGAETQYF	TGTGCCAGCAGCGTAGGTCAGGGGGCAGAGACCCAGTACTTC
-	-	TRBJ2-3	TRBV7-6	CASSLVTGVGTDTQYF	TGTGCCAGCAGCTTAGTTACCGGGGTTGGCACAGATACGCAGTATTTT
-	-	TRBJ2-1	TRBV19	CASSIGFNEQFF	TGTGCCAGTAGTATAGGATTCAATGAGCAGTTCTTC
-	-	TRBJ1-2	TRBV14	CASSQEENLGYTF	TGTGCCAGCAGCCAAGAAGAGAATCTTGGCTACACCTTC
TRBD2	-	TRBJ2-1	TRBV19	CASSIRLAGGIGNEQFF	TGTGCCAGTAGTATCCGACTAGCGGGGGGAATCGGTAATGAGCAGTTCTTC
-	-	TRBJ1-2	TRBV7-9	CASSLARGYGDYGYTF	TGTGCCAGCAGCTTAGCGAGAGGGTATGGTGACTATGGCTACACCTTC
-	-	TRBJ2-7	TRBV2	CASSVSPYEQYF	TGTGCCAGCAGTGTGAGCCCCTACGAGCAGTACTTC
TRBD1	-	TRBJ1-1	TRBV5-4	CASTLTGQGREAFF	TGTGCCAGCACCCTTACTGGACAGGGGAGAGAAGCTTTCTTT
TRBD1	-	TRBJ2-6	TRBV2	CASHRSAGTGTGANVLTF	TGTGCCAGCCATCGAAGTGCCGGGACAGGGACTGGGGCCAACGTCCTGACTTTC
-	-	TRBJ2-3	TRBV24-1	CATSDPRGGSQQDTQYF	TGTGCCACCAGTGACCCCCGAGGGGGTTCGCAGCAAGATACGCAGTATTTT
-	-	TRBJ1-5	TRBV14	CASSQGRQPQHF	TGTGCCAGCAGCCAAGGGAGGCAGCCCCAGCATTTT
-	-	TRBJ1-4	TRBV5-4	CASSLGGATNEKLFF	TGTGCCAGCAGCTTGGGGGGAGCAACTAATGAAAAACTGTTTTTT
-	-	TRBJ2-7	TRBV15	CATSRDMYSAYEQYF	TGTGCCACCAGCAGAGATATGTATTCAGCCTACGAGCAGTACTTC